The 17 T cell receptor beta chains listed next were all sequenced from one sample in a study of shared clonotypes between healthy human individuals. Some clones are missing from TCRdb's copy, which holds only in-frame ones; the method was immunoSEQ multiplex PCR. The profile shows more than 2 million clones, roughly 96% of them singletons. Sequencing was done on a sample of naive CD4+ T cells sorted from blood. The subset: CD45RA+ positively selected. These receptors were obtained from a man younger than 35 in good health.

The gene calls are TRBV7-9 and TRBJ2-3, with D possibly TRBD1 on 6 matching bases. Per the germline V gene, CDR1 is SEHNR and CDR2 is FQNEAQ (reference sequence). V lost 5 bases and J lost 0, with 15 bases in between. The CDR3 has 16 amino acids. DNA for the CDR3: TGTGCCAGCAGCCCACCCCTTGGACAGAGCACAGATACGCAGTATTTT. Its protein is CASSPPLGQSTDTQYF.

The rearrangement joins TRBV5-1 to TRBJ2-7, with no clear D. Trimming shortened V by 0 bases and J by 0 bases, and 10 bases separated the two germline ends. CDR3 length: 15 amino acids. CDR1 is SGHRS and CDR2 is YFSETQ in the germline V gene. The CDR3 loop is CASSLALATSYEQYF. Written as DNA, the CDR3 is TGCGCCAGCAGCTTGGCTCTCGCCACCTCCTACGAGCAGTACTTC.

The gene calls are TRBV7-9 and TRBJ2-1; the D gene is possibly TRBD2 (6 bases). This CDR3 comprises 13 residues. Germline V gene lookup returns CDR1 SEHNR and CDR2 FQNEAQ (reference sequence). V was cut by 8 bases and J by 7 bases, with 15 bases left in between. The CDR3 spells CASRRESRNEQFF. The CDR3 DNA follows: TGTGCCAGCCGACGGGAGTCTAGGAATGAGCAGTTCTTC.

This clone was detected once. V gene TRBV21-1 combines with J gene TRBJ2-2; the table assigns TRBD2, which was not confirmed against the DNA. TRBV21-1 constitutes a pseudogene. The CDR3 covers 17 residues. As DNA, the CDR3 is TGTGCCAGCAGCAAACGACGTAGGCTAGCGGTCAATGGGGAGCTGTTTTTT. This sequence encodes CASSKRRRLAVNGELFF.

The V and J genes are TRBV11-2 and TRBJ1-6; D is undetermined. Germline assignment: CDR1 SGHAT and CDR2 FQNNGV. The CDR3 runs to 15 residues. Trimming removed 4 bases at V and 3 bases at J, with 10 bases between. CDR3 DNA sequence: TGTGCCAGCAGCTCGGCCGGGGTCTATAATTCACCCCTCCACTTT. It encodes CASSSAGVYNSPLHF.

This chain joins TRBV6-5 and TRBJ2-7; 11 bases are shared with TRBD1. Germline assignment: CDR1 MNHEY and CDR2 SVGAGI. V was pared by 6 bases and J by 6 bases, with 7 bases of the junction left unmatched. The CDR3 is 14 amino acids. The CDR3 reads CASRYRDRGGEQYF. The CDR3 DNA follows: TGTGCCAGCAGATACCGGGACAGGGGGGGCGAGCAGTACTTC.

The chain joins TRBV6-1 to TRBJ1-3, with D possibly TRBD1 on 5 matching bases. The germline gives CDR1 MNHNS, CDR2 SASEGT. V lost 0 bases, J lost 1 base, and 13 bases lay in between. The CDR3 length is 17 residues. The CDR3 sequence is CASSEAVLRGSGNTIYF. Here the CDR3 DNA reads TGTGCCAGCAGTGAAGCAGTGTTGCGGGGGTCTGGAAACACCATATATTTT.

Notes on this clone: This CDR3 is also generated by other DNA sequences in the sample. This chain connects TRBV11-2 to TRBJ2-5, with D possibly matching TRBD1 (6 bases). CDR1 is SGHAT, CDR2 FQNNGV, per germline. There are 13 residues in the CDR3. The ends were cut back, 5 bases at V and 4 bases at J, with 11 bases in the middle. The chain's CDR3 is CASSPDRGETQYF. In DNA, the CDR3 is TGTGCCAGCAGCCCGGACAGAGGAGAGACCCAGTACTTC.

The chain recombines TRBV5-1 with TRBJ2-7; 9 bases line up with TRBD1. This CDR3 is 15 amino acids long. V gave up 4 bases and J gave up 5 bases; unmatched junction bases: 10. Germline loops: CDR1 SGHRS, CDR2 YFSETQ. The CDR3 is CASSAAGGTGNEQYF. CDR3 sequence (DNA): TGCGCCAGCAGCGCCGCCGGCGGGACAGGGAACGAGCAGTACTTC. Full variable domain (missing parts from reference TRBV5-1 and TRBJ2-7): KAGVTQTPRYLIKTRGQQVTLSCSPISGHRSVSWYQQTPGQGLQFLFEYFSETQRNKGNFPGRFSGRQFSNSRSEMNVSTLELGDSALYLCASSAAGGTGNEQYFGPGTRLTVT.

The J gene is TRBJ1-5, the V gene TRBV27, with D possibly being TRBD1 (5 bases). This CDR3 contains 16 residues. Trimming pared 0 bases from V and 1 base from J, leaving 10 bases between. Germline CDR1 reads MNHEY; CDR2 reads SMNVEV (reference sequence). CDR3 coding DNA: TGTGCCAGCAGTTTATCGGGCAGGGAAAGCAATCAGCCCCAGCATTTT. This translates into CASSLSGRESNQPQHF.

The chain couples TRBV5-4 to TRBJ2-5, with 9 bases aligning to TRBD1. The germline V gene encodes CDR1 SGHNT and CDR2 YYREEE (reference sequence). The CDR3 extends over 14 amino acids. V trimming: 3 bases; J trimming: 4 bases; junction bases outside the gene matches: 4. In DNA form, the CDR3 reads TGTGCCAGCAGCTCCCCGGGACAGGGAGAGACCCAGTACTTC. Its translation: CASSSPGQGETQYF.

The chain carries TRBV10-3 and TRBJ1-1; 10 positions match TRBD1. Per the germline V gene, CDR1 is ENHRY and CDR2 is SYGVKD. V lost 8 bases, J lost 3 bases, and 3 bases stayed unmatched. This CDR3 comprises 13 residues. CDR3: CAIQGQGYTEAFF. CDR3 nucleotides: TGTGCCATCCAGGGACAGGGGTACACTGAAGCTTTCTTT.

The CDR3: CASSAGASTGELFF. As DNA, the CDR3 is TGTGCCAGCAGTGCAGGGGCAAGCACCGGGGAGCTGTTTTTT. This rearrangement joins TRBV2 to TRBJ2-2; a weak D match, TRBD1 (6 bases). Germline V gene data show CDR1 as SNHLY and CDR2 as FYNNEI. The CDR3 is 14 residues long. The germline V and J ends were trimmed by 4 bases and 4 bases, with 10 bases remaining between them.

This sequence joins TRBV7-9 and TRBJ1-4, with TRBD1 as a possible D gene (6 bases). Germline V lookup: CDR1 SEHNR, CDR2 FQNEAQ (reference sequence). The CDR3 covers 16 residues. The V and J ends lost 2 bases and 2 bases respectively, with 12 bases between them. The CDR3 loop is CASSLNPRGTNEKLFF. In nucleotides, the CDR3 is TGTGCCAGCAGCTTAAATCCTAGGGGGACTAATGAAAAACTGTTTTTT.

The chain links TRBV4-3 to TRBJ1-6, with 9 bases lining up with TRBD1. Germline-derived CDR1 and CDR2 are LGHNA and YSLEER. Losses at the gene ends were 2 bases for V and 5 bases for J; bases not matched to a gene: 4. The CDR3 has 16 amino acids. For the CDR3, the DNA is TGCGCCAGCAGCCAAAGTGGACAGGGGAATAATTCACCCCTCCACTTT. Translating it yields CASSQSGQGNNSPLHF.

The rearrangement links TRBV10-3 to TRBJ2-3; 8 nucleotides line up with TRBD2. The CDR3 has 15 residues. Trimming at V came to 7 bases and at J to 1 base, leaving 7 bases not matched to a gene. Germline loops: CDR1 ENHRY, CDR2 SYGVKD. The CDR3: CAITGSGGGTDTQYF. The CDR3 region has the DNA TGTGCCATCACGGGGAGCGGGGGCGGCACAGATACGCAGTATTTT.

The chain uses TRBV6-5 and TRBJ1-1; TRBD1 matches at 8 bases. V lost 2 bases and J lost 4; bases outside the gene matches: 9. Germline V gene lookup returns CDR1 MNHEY and CDR2 SVGAGI. The CDR3 is 16 residues long. Here the CDR3 DNA reads TGTGCCAGCAGTTACGGGTCATTACAGGGGGGCACTGAAGCTTTCTTT. Encoded protein: CASSYGSLQGGTEAFF.